Presented here are 11 T cell receptor beta chains from one specimen sequenced in a study of T cells expressing NK-cell markers. TCRdb reanalyzed the 5' RACE reads, giving one entry per CDR3 protein sequence and no DNA. This sample contains a few hundred thousand distinct CDR3 sequences. Sequenced: blood T cells: a sorted CD56 or NKG2C T cell subset, CD4+ or CD8+ T cells, or bulk PBMC T cells (not recorded which). The origin of the receptors is a woman between 50 and 59 years old in good health.

V is TRBV20-1 and J is TRBJ2-1; the TRBD1 assignment by TCRdb is unverifiable without DNA. This CDR3 is built from 16 residues. Germline CDR1 reads DFQATT; CDR2 reads SNEGSKA (reference sequence). The CDR3 loop is CSARLLGGGGYNEQFF.

The rearrangement links TRBV24-1 to TRBJ2-1; the TRBD1 assignment by TCRdb is unverifiable without DNA. This CDR3 is built from 13 residues. The germline V gene encodes CDR1 KGHDR and CDR2 SFDVKD. Here the CDR3 reads CATSEQGRDEQFF.

The V and J genes are TRBV12-3 or TRBV12-4 and TRBJ1-5; without DNA, the TCRdb call of TRBD1 cannot be checked. This CDR3 has 15 residues. CDR3 loop: CASSFRTGVNQPQHF.

V usage is TRBV28 and J usage is TRBJ2-1; TCRdb reports TRBD2, a call that lacks DNA to check it against. There are 16 residues in the CDR3. Germline V CDR1 and CDR2: MDHEN, SYDVKM. The CDR3 is CASSLGRVGVNNEQFF.

The V call is TRBV5-1, the J call TRBJ1-1; TCRdb lists TRBD1, though no DNA is available to test this call. Germline-derived CDR1 and CDR2 are SGHRS and YFSETQ. The CDR3 consists of 14 residues. The CDR3 here is CASGNLGAGTEAFF.

The gene calls are TRBV9 and TRBJ2-2; TCRdb indicates TRBD2, and absent DNA this call remains unverified. Germline V lookup: CDR1 SGDLS, CDR2 YYNGEE. This CDR3 contains 18 residues. CDR3 sequence reads: CASSPRGLAGGYTGELFF.

The chain joins TRBV27 to TRBJ2-1; the TCRdb D gene call, TRBD2, has no DNA to confirm it. From germline, CDR1 is MNHEY and CDR2 SMNVEV (reference sequence). This CDR3 has 14 residues. The CDR3 sequence: CASSLRGSGDEQFF.

The chain combines TRBV4-1 with TRBJ2-4; TCRdb names TRBD2, which stays unverified in the absence of DNA. The CDR3 contains 18 residues. Germline V gives CDR1 MGHRA, CDR2 YSYEKL. The chain's CDR3 is CASSQELLQGGRVNIQYF.

The V call is TRBV5-1, the J call TRBJ2-3; TCRdb selects TRBD2, and the lack of DNA leaves this call unchecked. CDR1 SGHRS and CDR2 YFSETQ come from the germline V gene. The CDR3 has 18 residues. The CDR3 here is CASSLKGTSGRATDTQYF.

The CDR3 sequence: CASSSTGVPFTEAFF. This chain links TRBV11-2 with TRBJ1-1; the TCRdb call, TRBD1, lacks DNA for checking. In germline, CDR1 is SGHAT, CDR2 FQNNGV. The CDR3 length is 15 residues.

The chain links TRBV20-1 to TRBJ1-1; TCRdb selects TRBD1, and the lack of DNA leaves this call unchecked. Per germline, CDR1 DFQATT and CDR2 SNEGSKA (reference sequence). CDR3 length: 16 residues. The CDR3 here is CSARQGSGRGNTEAFF.